In its sample, the clone carrying this T cell receptor (beta chain) was seen many times. The entry originates in a study of blood T cell repertoires in COVID-19. At the level of the study: T cells, B-cell-depleted T cells, or PBMCs supplied cDNA or gDNA.

Source study methods: Estimates of nucleated cell counts were drawn from the amplification of reference gene primers. Clones were sequenced by immunoSEQ multiplex PCR, and TCRdb holds only the in-frame ones, with some missing. V, J and clone size are taken as reported in that table, and D and trimming were inferred from the DNA itself. This repertoire shows about 190,000 clones, 70% to 90% found once; its top ten account for about 6.8%. V dropped 6 bases and J dropped 0 bases, with 12 bases sitting between them. Germline assignment: CDR1 MNHNY and CDR2 SVGAGI (reference sequence). The CDR3 consists of 14 residues.

Specimen: peripheral blood. The chain uses TRBV6-6 and TRBJ2-7; D is uncertain. The sequence was obtained from a woman aged 40 to 50 who had recovered from COVID-19. The chain's CDR3 is CASRTTESSYEQYF. CDR3 coding DNA: TGTGCCAGCAGAACAACAGAAAGCTCCTACGAGCAGTACTTC.